This T cell receptor beta chain was identified during a study of CXCR3-negative and CXCR3-positive naive CD8 T cells. The study, taken as a whole, reports: Memory CD8+ cells showed much lower diversity, while both naive subsets displayed comparably high diversity. CXCR3-positive naive cells had more hydrophobic TRB CDR3s than CXCR3-negative naive cells.

The CDR3 totals 16 residues. CDR1 and CDR2 (germline): SGDLS, YYNGEE. UMI-labeled 5' RACE TRB cDNA libraries were prepared from the cells. No DNA is given; TCRdb re-called the 5' RACE reads and lists each CDR3 protein once. This specimen shows roughly 110,000 distinct CDR3 sequences; the ten leading clones hold roughly 0.38%. To note about this clonotype: Its antigen is as yet unknown.

Naive CD8+ T cells had a CD45RO-CCR7+CD27+CD95- phenotype. The origin of this receptor is a human donor in good health. Some clones in this sample may be carry-over from other donors' samples. The sample taken for sequencing was naive CXCR3+ CD8+ T cells from blood. Indicated subset: CD45RO-CCR7+CD27+CD95- naive CD8+ T cells expressing CXCR3 (TNR3+). V gene TRBV9 combines with J gene TRBJ2-7; the TCRdb call, TRBD2, lacks DNA for checking. Here the CDR3 reads CASSVERTSGIYEQYF.